Each of the 27 T cell receptor beta chains below was sequenced from the same sample in a study of CD8 T cells in ankylosing spondylitis. In TCRdb, the 5' RACE reads were re-called with MiXCR into one record per CDR3 protein. The sample has more than 500,000 distinct CDR3 sequences, roughly 5.3% seen once. Study-level points and caveats: About eight highly homologous variants made up a TCR beta motif that seemed to typify ankylosing spondylitis blood.

Their cognate antigens are unknown. Source material: blood, either unsorted or a sorted T cell fraction (not recorded which). The receptors derive from a male donor with ankylosing spondylitis.

The V call is TRBV20-1, the J call TRBJ2-2; tentatively, D is TRBD2 (7 bases). CDR1 DFQATT and CDR2 SNEGSKA come from the germline V gene (reference sequence). V lost 6 bases and J 4 bases, leaving 21 bases between the germline ends. The length of the CDR3 is 16 residues. The CDR3 spells CSAPVGGRRVTGELFF. The CDR3 DNA reads as TGCAGTGCCCCGGTGGGGGGGCGCAGAGTCACCGGGGAGCTGTTTTTT.

At least ten counts were recorded for this clonotype. V and J are TRBV5-1 and TRBJ2-5, with 7 bases lining up with TRBD2. Germline CDR1 reads SGHRS; CDR2 reads YFSETQ. J lost 1 base, V lost 4 bases, and 1 base had no gene match. The CDR3 contains 13 residues. This CDR3 is CASSSGIQETQYF. Here the CDR3 DNA reads TGCGCCAGCAGCAGCGGGATCCAAGAGACCCAGTACTTC.

This clonotype was seen repeatedly, ten times or more. J is TRBJ1-2 and V is TRBV6-5; a weak D match, TRBD1 (6 bases). The CDR3 sequence is 12 residues long. CDR1 is MNHEY, CDR2 SVGAGI, per germline. V lost 2 bases and J lost 8, with 9 bases in between. In DNA form, the CDR3 reads TGTGCCAGCAGTTACGCCAGGGGAGGCTACACCTTC. Its protein product is CASSYARGGYTF.

In its sample, this clonotype was seen many times. The chain combines TRBV5-1 with TRBJ1-2; 9 bases match TRBD1. With 2 bases clipped from V and 3 bases from J, the junction kept 11 bases outside the gene matches. Germline V gene data show CDR1 as SGHRS and CDR2 as YFSETQ. The CDR3 runs 17 residues. The CDR3 loop reads CASSLAGQGLVDYGYTF. The CDR3, as DNA: TGCGCCAGCAGCTTAGCCGGACAGGGGTTGGTTGACTATGGCTACACCTTC.

This chain connects TRBV18 to TRBJ2-5; D gene ambiguous. CDR1 is KGHSH, CDR2 LQKENI, per germline. The ends were cut back, 3 bases at V and 2 bases at J, with 13 bases in the middle. The CDR3 runs to 15 residues. CDR3 region: CASSPREGFQETQYF. In nucleotides, the CDR3 is TGTGCCAGCTCACCTAGGGAAGGGTTTCAAGAGACCCAGTACTTC. Full variable domain (rest looked up from reference TRBV18 and TRBJ2-5): NAGVMQNPRHLVRRRGQEARLRCSPMKGHSHVYWYRQLPEEGLKFMVYLQKENIIDESGMPKERFSAEFPKEGPSILRIQQVVRGDSAAYFCASSPREGFQETQYFGPGTRLLVL.

This clonotype was recorded at least ten times. The chain recombines TRBV25-1 with TRBJ1-6; the match to TRBD1 covers 9 bases. The CDR3 length is 12 residues. Losses at the gene ends were 6 bases for V and 9 bases for J; bases not matched to a gene: 0. Per germline, CDR1 MGHDK and CDR2 SYGVNS. The CDR3 is CASRDRGSPLHF. The CDR3, as DNA: TGTGCCAGCAGGGACAGGGGTTCACCCCTCCACTTT.

In its sample, this clonotype was seen many times. Here the CDR3 DNA reads TGCAGCGTTCTCGAGGGGTTGAACACTGAAGCTTTCTTT. Its translation: CSVLEGLNTEAFF. V gene TRBV29-1 combines with J gene TRBJ1-1; D may be TRBD1 (5 bases). V lost 5 bases and J 0 bases, leaving 10 bases between the germline ends. Germline-derived CDR1 and CDR2 are SQVTM and ANQGSEA. The CDR3 spans 13 residues.

This clonotype was found many times. The CDR3 reads CASYRDRGGNTEAFF. The CDR3 coding sequence is TGTGCCAGCTATAGAGACAGGGGAGGGAACACTGAAGCTTTCTTT. The gene calls are TRBV18 and TRBJ1-1; the match to TRBD1 covers 8 bases. The germline gives CDR1 KGHSH, CDR2 LQKENI. V lost 7 bases to trimming and J lost 1 base; unmatched junction nucleotides: 8. This CDR3 region has 15 residues.

V is TRBV12-3 or TRBV12-4 and J is TRBJ2-5; D is ambiguous. The CDR3 is 15 residues long. V lost 5 bases to trimming and J lost 4 bases, with 17 bases between them. The CDR3 reads CASSHTSHLPETQYF. CDR3 in DNA: TGTGCCAGCAGTCACACTTCCCATCTCCCAGAGACCCAGTACTTC.

Comments on this clonotype: A much bigger clone sits one base away, suggesting this may be a read error. V gene TRBV7-6 combines with J gene TRBJ2-1; D gene ambiguous. Germline values: CDR1 SGHVS, CDR2 FNYEAQ. The CDR3 covers 13 residues. CDR3 in DNA: TGTGCCAGCAGCCTACTTTCCTACGATGAGCAGTTCTTC. It is translated as CASSLLSYDEQFF.

This clonotype has just a few counts. The chain links TRBV3-1 to TRBJ2-1; D is possibly TRBD2 (5 bases). This CDR3 has 15 residues. Trimming removed 0 bases from V and 8 bases from J, with 14 bases in between. CDR1 is LGHDT and CDR2 is YNNKEL in the germline V gene (reference sequence). As DNA, the CDR3 is TGTGCCAGCAGCCAAGAGAGAGGGCACCGAGATGAGCAGTTCTTC. Translated, it gives CASSQERGHRDEQFF.

The rearrangement joins TRBV7-9 to TRBJ1-3; D is unclear. The CDR3 is 14 amino acids. Trimming left V 3 bases short and J 3 bases short, with 9 bases between. Per germline, CDR1 SEHNR and CDR2 FQNEAQ (reference sequence). As DNA, the CDR3 is TGTGCCAGCAGCTTCTCAAGTATTGGAAACACCATATATTTT. It codes for CASSFSSIGNTIYF. Filled out from reference TRBV7-9 and TRBJ1-3, the complete variable domain reads DTGVSQNPRHKITKRGQNVTFRCDPISEHNRLYWYRQTLGQGPEFLTYFQNEAQLEKSRLLSDRFSAERPKGSFSTLEIQRTEQGDSAMYLCASSFSSIGNTIYFGEGSWLTVV.

Many counts were recorded for this clonotype. The rearrangement joins TRBV4-2 to TRBJ1-5, with D hard to call. The V end lost 1 base, the J end lost 0 bases, and 7 bases lay between the germline ends. Germline V gene lookup returns CDR1 LGHNA and CDR2 YNFKEQ. The CDR3 covers 15 residues. In nucleotides, the CDR3 is TGTGCCAGCAGCCAAGCGGGGTTTAGCAATCAGCCCCAGCATTTT. Amino acid sequence: CASSQAGFSNQPQHF.

At least ten counts were recorded for this clonotype. CDR3 protein: CAISTNTDGHTEAFF. The CDR3 bases are TGTGCCATCAGCACAAATACGGACGGACACACTGAAGCTTTCTTT. The V gene is TRBV10-3, the J gene TRBJ1-1; no reliable D call. Germline CDR1 reads ENHRY; CDR2 reads SYGVKD. This CDR3 is built from 15 residues. The germline V and J ends were trimmed by 6 bases and 3 bases, with 17 bases remaining between them.

This clonotype was detected ten times or more. This chain connects TRBV4-3 to TRBJ2-2; D is unresolved. V gave up 2 bases and J gave up 5 bases, with 15 bases separating them. CDR3 length: 16 amino acids. Looked up from germline, CDR1 is LGHNA and CDR2 is YSLEER. The CDR3 reads CASSQNSVSGTGELFF. The CDR3 bases are TGCGCCAGCAGCCAAAACAGCGTCTCCGGTACCGGGGAGCTGTTTTTT.

This clonotype occurred many times. V gene TRBV7-3 combines with J gene TRBJ1-1; 7 positions match TRBD1. The germline CDR1 and CDR2 sequences are SGHTA and FQGTGA. V dropped 5 bases and J dropped 3; count of bases not matched to a gene: 6. This CDR3 region has 14 residues. DNA of the CDR3: TGTGCCAGCAGCCCTCAGGGGGAGGACACTGAAGCTTTCTTT. As protein: CASSPQGEDTEAFF.

This clonotype came up many times. This chain joins TRBV7-8 and TRBJ2-1; TRBD1 aligns across 9 bases. Trimming at V came to 5 bases and at J to 2 bases, leaving 4 bases not matched to a gene. Germline loops: CDR1 SGHVS, CDR2 FQNEAQ. The CDR3 contains 15 residues. CDR3 bases: TGTGCCAGCAGCACTGGACAGGGGCCCTACAATGAGCAGTTCTTC. This sequence encodes CASSTGQGPYNEQFF. The full variable domain, completed using reference TRBV7-8 and TRBJ2-1, is GAGVSQSPRYKVAKRGQDVALRCDPISGHVSLFWYQQALGQGPEFLTYFQNEAQLDKSGLPSDRFFAERPEGSVSTLKIQRTQQEDSAVYLCASSTGQGPYNEQFFGPGTRLTVL.

This clonotype was found a few times. This chain links TRBV3-1 with TRBJ2-2, with D perhaps matching TRBD1 or TRBD2 (5 bases each). Trimming pared 0 bases from V and 4 bases from J, leaving 18 bases between. CDR3 length equals 18 residues. Germline CDR1 and CDR2: LGHDT and YNNKEL (reference sequence). The CDR3 nucleotides read TGTGCCAGCAGCCAAGATCTAGGGCTAGTCGGGGCCACCGGGGAGCTGTTTTTT. This sequence encodes CASSQDLGLVGATGELFF. Together with reference TRBV3-1 and TRBJ2-2, the CDR3 gives the full variable domain: DTAVSQTPKYLVTQMGNDKSIKCEQNLGHDTMYWYKQDSKKFLKIMFSYNNKELIINETVPNRFSPKSPDKAHLNLHINSLELGDSAVYFCASSQDLGLVGATGELFFGEGSRLTVL.

Many counts were recorded for this clonotype. J is TRBJ2-1 and V is TRBV12-3 or TRBV12-4; 9 bases match TRBD1. This CDR3 has 16 residues. Trimming cost V 8 bases and J 5 bases; bases outside gene matches: 13. The CDR3 bases are TGTGCCAGCGCCAAGGGCCTGGGACAGGGAGACAATGAGCAGTTCTTC. The encoded protein is CASAKGLGQGDNEQFF.

This clonotype appeared many times. The CDR3 DNA is TGTGCCAGCAGCAAAACCAGACTGTACAATGAGCAGTTCTTC. Translated: CASSKTRLYNEQFF. The chain carries TRBV7-3 and TRBJ2-1; no clear D gene. The CDR3 covers 14 residues. Per germline, CDR1 SGHTA and CDR2 FQGTGA. The V end lost 5 bases, the J end lost 4 bases, and 12 bases lay between the germline ends.

This clonotype was seen repeatedly, ten times or more. The chain recombines TRBV6-1 with TRBJ2-5, with D perhaps TRBD2 (6 bases). This CDR3 region has 14 residues. Germline CDR1 and CDR2: MNHNS and SASEGT. The ends were cut back, 2 bases at V and 5 bases at J, with 12 bases in the middle. CDR3 sequence reads: CASSEQGGTETQYF. CDR3 coding DNA: TGTGCCAGCAGTGAACAGGGAGGTACGGAGACCCAGTACTTC.

This clonotype has ten or more counts. J is TRBJ2-1 and V is TRBV11-2; 11 bases map to TRBD2. The germline gives CDR1 SGHAT, CDR2 FQNNGV. The junction had 9 bases not matched to a gene; V was cut back by 5 bases and J by 0 bases. The CDR3 runs to 18 residues. The CDR3 DNA follows: TGTGCCAGCAGCACCCTAGCGGGAGGTCAAAGCTCCTACAATGAGCAGTTCTTC. Its protein is CASSTLAGGQSSYNEQFF.

Many counts were recorded for this clonotype. This sequence joins TRBV12-3 or TRBV12-4 and TRBJ2-2; 10 nucleotides align to TRBD2. CDR3 size: 14 residues. CDR3 in amino acids: CASGGPTSAGELFF. CDR3 nucleotides: TGTGCTAGCGGGGGGCCAACTTCGGCTGGGGAGCTGTTTTTT.

This clonotype was picked up one time. A much larger clone lies a single base off, so this may be a read error. The rearrangement uses TRBV28 and TRBJ2-1, with TRBD2 matching 7 bases. The germline CDR1 and CDR2 sequences are MDHEN and SYDVKM. The CDR3 is 16 residues long. CDR3 bases: TGTACCAGCAGTCCCCCGGGCGGGAGCTCCTACAATGAGCAGTTCTTC. It yields the protein CTSSPPGGSSYNEQFF.

This clonotype has at least ten counts. J is TRBJ2-7 and V is TRBV12-3 or TRBV12-4; possibly TRBD1 for D (5 bases). V gave up 4 bases and J gave up 2 bases, with 12 bases separating them. The CDR3 extends over 14 amino acids. This CDR3 is CASSSTRRAYEQYF. As DNA, the CDR3 is TGTGCCAGCAGTTCTACTCGCAGGGCCTACGAGCAGTACTTC.

The rearrangement links TRBV20-1 to TRBJ1-1; D is ambiguous. Germline lookup yields CDR1 DFQATT and CDR2 SNEGSKA (reference sequence). V lost 6 bases to trimming and J lost 0 bases, with 17 bases between them. CDR3 length: 15 amino acids. The CDR3 region has the DNA TGCAGTGCAAATCCCCTATCGGGTATGAACACTGAAGCTTTCTTT. Its translation: CSANPLSGMNTEAFF.

This clonotype has a count of ten or more. V usage is TRBV29-1 and J usage is TRBJ2-7; perhaps TRBD2 as D (6 bases). This CDR3 is built from 14 residues. CDR1 is SQVTM, CDR2 ANQGSEA, per germline. With 6 bases removed from V and 7 bases from J, the gap between germline ends came to 22 bases. CDR3 in amino acids: CSVVNLLKAGEQYF. For the CDR3, the DNA is TGCAGCGTCGTTAACCTACTAAAGGCGGGGGAGCAGTACTTC.